This entry concerns a single T cell receptor beta chain. The sample originates from a study of blood T cell repertoires in COVID-19. Study summary: PBMCs, B-cell-depleted T cells, or T cells provided the cDNA or gDNA that made up the material.

Profiled with immunoSEQ multiplex PCR; TCRdb holds only in-frame clones, not every one. In the table there are roughly 80,000 clones, more than 80% of which are singletons. Germline V gene sequence: CDR1 KGHSH, CDR2 LQKENI. V was trimmed by 3 bases and J by 7 bases, leaving 15 bases between them. The CDR3 is 14 amino acids. The sample was peripheral blood. The V and J genes are TRBV18 and TRBJ1-1; possibly TRBD1 for D (5 bases). This TCR was recovered from a woman of 80 years or more with acute or convalescent COVID-19. CDR3 residues: CASSPDLTGGEAFF. CDR3 in DNA: TGTGCCAGCTCACCGGACCTTACGGGGGGTGAAGCTTTCTTT.